The entry that follows covers one T cell receptor (beta chain) sequence. Its antigen remains unknown. These data are taken from a study of immune evolution from preneoplasia to lung adenocarcinoma. Findings and limits, study-wide: T cell clonality was higher in KRAS-mutant than EGFR-mutant or wild-type nodules. Normal lung had the highest top T cell clone frequencies.

Sequenced by immunoSEQ multiplex PCR; TCRdb stores in-frame clones only, minus some. The profile shows 4,800 or so clones, 75% to 90% of them singletons. The receptor's source is a person between 65 and 79 years old with lung adenocarcinoma. Sequencing input: FFPE atypical adenomatous hyperplasia tissue from the lung. Sample subset: atypical adenomatous hyperplasia (AAH), lung preneoplasia.

This chain's CDR3 is CSVEGTTADTQYF. The CDR3 nucleotides are TGCAGCGTTGAGGGCACGACGGCAGATACGCAGTATTTT. The rearrangement uses TRBV29-1 and TRBJ2-3; D gene uncertain. V was shortened by 3 bases and J by 4 bases, with 11 bases between the two germline ends. Per the germline V gene, CDR1 is SQVTM and CDR2 is ANQGSEA. The CDR3 has 13 amino acids.